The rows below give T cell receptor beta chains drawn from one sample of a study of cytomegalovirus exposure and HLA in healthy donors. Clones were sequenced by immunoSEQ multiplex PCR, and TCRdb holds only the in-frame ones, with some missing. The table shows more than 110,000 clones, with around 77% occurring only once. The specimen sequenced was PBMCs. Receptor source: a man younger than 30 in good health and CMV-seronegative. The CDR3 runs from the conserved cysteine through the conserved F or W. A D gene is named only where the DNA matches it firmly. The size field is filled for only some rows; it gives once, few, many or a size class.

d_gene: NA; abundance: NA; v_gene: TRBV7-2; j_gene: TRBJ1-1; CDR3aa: CASSLSRSEGEAFF; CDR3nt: TGTGCCAGCAGCTTATCCCGCTCAGAGGGTGAAGCTTTCTTT
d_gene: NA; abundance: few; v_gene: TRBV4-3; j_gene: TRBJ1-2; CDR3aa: CASSQETDYGYTF; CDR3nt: TGCGCCAGCAGCCAAGAGACAGATTATGGCTACACCTTC
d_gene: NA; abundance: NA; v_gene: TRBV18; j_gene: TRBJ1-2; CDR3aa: CASSSGTIHGYTF; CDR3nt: TGTGCCAGCTCATCCGGGACAATCCATGGCTACACCTTC
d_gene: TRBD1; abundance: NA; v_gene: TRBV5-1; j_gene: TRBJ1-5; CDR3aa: CASSLGDRVGQPQHF; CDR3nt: TGCGCCAGCAGCTTGGGTGACAGGGTGGGTCAGCCCCAGCATTTT
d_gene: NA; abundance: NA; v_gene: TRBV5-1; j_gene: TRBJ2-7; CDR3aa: CASSLDGSGYEQYF; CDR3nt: TGCGCCAGCAGCTTGGACGGTAGCGGCTACGAGCAGTACTTC
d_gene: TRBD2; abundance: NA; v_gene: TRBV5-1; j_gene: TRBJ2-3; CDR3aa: CASRGAGGPQDTQYF; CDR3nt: TGCGCCAGCAGGGGAGCGGGGGGGCCACAAGATACGCAGTATTTT
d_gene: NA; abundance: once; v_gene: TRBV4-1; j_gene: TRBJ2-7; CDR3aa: CASSQEASAGAYEQYF; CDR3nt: TGCGCCAGCAGCCAAGAGGCCTCGGCGGGTGCCTACGAGCAGTACTTC
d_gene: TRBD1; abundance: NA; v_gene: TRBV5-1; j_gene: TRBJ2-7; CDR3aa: CASSLAQGAGEQYF; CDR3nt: TGCGCCAGCAGCTTGGCTCAGGGGGCTGGAGAGCAGTACTTC
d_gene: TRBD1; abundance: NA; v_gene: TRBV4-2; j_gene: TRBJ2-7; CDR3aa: CASSQRRGTGGVEQYF; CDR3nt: TGTGCCAGCAGCCAACGGAGAGGGACAGGGGGCGTAGAGCAGTACTTC
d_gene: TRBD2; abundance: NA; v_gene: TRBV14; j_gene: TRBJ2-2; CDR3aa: CASSIAGGPTGELFF; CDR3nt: TGTGCCAGCTCTATAGCGGGGGGACCCACCGGGGAGCTGTTTTTT
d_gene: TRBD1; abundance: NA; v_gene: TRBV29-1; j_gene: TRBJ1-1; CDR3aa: CSVEDTGSTGAKAFF; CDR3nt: TGCAGCGTTGAAGATACCGGCTCGACAGGGGCAAAAGCTTTCTTT
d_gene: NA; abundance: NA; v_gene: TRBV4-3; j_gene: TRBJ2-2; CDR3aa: CASSPGSLNTGELFF; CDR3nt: TGCGCCAGCTCCCCGGGGAGCTTGAACACCGGGGAGCTGTTTTTT
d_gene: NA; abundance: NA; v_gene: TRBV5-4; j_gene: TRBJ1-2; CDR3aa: CASSLLGGALGYTF; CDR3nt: TGTGCCAGCAGCTTGCTGGGGGGTGCTCTCGGCTACACCTTC
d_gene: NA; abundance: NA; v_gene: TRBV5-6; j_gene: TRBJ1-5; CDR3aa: CASSLYSGPKNQPQHF; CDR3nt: TGTGCCAGCAGCTTGTATAGCGGACCGAAAAATCAGCCCCAGCATTTT
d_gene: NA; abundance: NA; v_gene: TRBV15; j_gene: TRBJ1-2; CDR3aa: CATSRDRRGVYTF; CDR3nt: TGTGCCACCAGCAGAGATCGGCGGGGAGTCTACACCTTC
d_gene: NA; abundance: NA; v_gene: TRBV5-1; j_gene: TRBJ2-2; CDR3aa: CASSLISVGELFF; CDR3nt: TGCGCCAGCAGCTTGATCTCAGTCGGGGAGCTGTTTTTT
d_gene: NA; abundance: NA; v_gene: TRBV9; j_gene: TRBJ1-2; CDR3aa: CASAPGQGRYGYTF; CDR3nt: TGTGCCAGCGCCCCAGGGCAGGGCCGCTATGGCTACACCTTC
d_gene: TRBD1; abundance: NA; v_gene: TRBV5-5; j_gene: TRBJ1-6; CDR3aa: CASKGDRQRGNSPLHF; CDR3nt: TGTGCCAGCAAGGGGGACAGGCAACGGGGGAATTCACCCCTCCACTTT
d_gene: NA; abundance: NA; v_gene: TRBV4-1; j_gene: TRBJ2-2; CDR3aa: CASSQEAGRVRPNTGELFF; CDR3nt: TGCGCCAGCAGCCAAGAAGCTGGCAGGGTCCGCCCAAACACCGGGGAGCTGTTTTTT
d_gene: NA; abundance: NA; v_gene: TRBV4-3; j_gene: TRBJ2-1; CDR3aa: CASSPYLSKITESHEQFF; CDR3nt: TGCGCCAGCAGCCCCTATCTAAGTAAAATTACGGAGTCCCATGAGCAGTTCTTC
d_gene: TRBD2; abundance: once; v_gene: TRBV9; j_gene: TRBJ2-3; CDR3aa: CASSGSGGGADTQYF; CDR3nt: TGTGCCAGCAGCGGTAGCGGGGGGGGTGCAGATACGCAGTATTTT
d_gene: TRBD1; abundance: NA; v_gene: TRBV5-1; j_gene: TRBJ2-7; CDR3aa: CASSSRDRPSYEQYF; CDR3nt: TGCGCCAGCAGCTCCCGGGACAGACCATCCTACGAGCAGTACTTC
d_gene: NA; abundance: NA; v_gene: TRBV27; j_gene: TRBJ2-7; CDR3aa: CASRLGDTHYEQYF; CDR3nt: TGTGCCAGTCGATTGGGGGACACCCATTACGAGCAGTACTTC
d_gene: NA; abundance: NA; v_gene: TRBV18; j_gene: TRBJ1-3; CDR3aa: CATAGSAGNTIYF; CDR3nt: TGTGCCACCGCAGGGTCGGCGGGAAACACCATATATTTT
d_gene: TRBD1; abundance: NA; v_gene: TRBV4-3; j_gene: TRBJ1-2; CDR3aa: CASSQEARGQGYGYTF; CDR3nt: TGCGCCAGCAGCCAAGAAGCCAGGGGGCAAGGGTATGGCTACACCTTC
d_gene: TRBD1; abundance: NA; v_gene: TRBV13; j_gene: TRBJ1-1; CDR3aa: CASSPRGLEAFF; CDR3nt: TGTGCCAGCAGCCCGAGGGGGCTTGAAGCTTTCTTT
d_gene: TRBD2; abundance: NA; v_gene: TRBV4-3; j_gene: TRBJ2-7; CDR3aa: CASSQEGRGEFYEQYF; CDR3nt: TGCGCCAGCAGCCAAGAGGGGCGGGGGGAATTTTACGAGCAGTACTTC
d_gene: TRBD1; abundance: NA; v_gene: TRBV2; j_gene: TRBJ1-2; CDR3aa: CASSTGANYGYTF; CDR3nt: TGTGCCAGCAGCACAGGGGCTAACTATGGCTACACCTTC
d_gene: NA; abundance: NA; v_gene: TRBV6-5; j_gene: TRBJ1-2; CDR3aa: CASSFVNYGYTF; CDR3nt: TGTGCCAGCAGCTTCGTAAACTATGGCTACACCTTC
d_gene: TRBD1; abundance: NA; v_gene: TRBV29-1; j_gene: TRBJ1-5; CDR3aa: CSVGTGSYQPQHF; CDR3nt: TGCAGCGTCGGGACAGGAAGCTATCAGCCCCAGCATTTT
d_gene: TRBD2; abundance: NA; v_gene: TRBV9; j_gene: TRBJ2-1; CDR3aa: CASSVDTGLAGFNEQFF; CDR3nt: TGTGCCAGCAGCGTAGATACAGGACTAGCGGGTTTCAATGAGCAGTTCTTC
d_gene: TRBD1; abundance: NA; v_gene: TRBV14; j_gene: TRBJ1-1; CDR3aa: CASSQDMRQGALEAFF; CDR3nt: TGTGCCAGCAGCCAAGATATGAGACAGGGCGCTTTAGAAGCTTTCTTT
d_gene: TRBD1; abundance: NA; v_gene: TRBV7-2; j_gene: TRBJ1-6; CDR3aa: CASSLMWTGLHSPLHF; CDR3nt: TGTGCCAGCAGCCTAATGTGGACAGGGTTGCACTCACCCCTCCACTTT
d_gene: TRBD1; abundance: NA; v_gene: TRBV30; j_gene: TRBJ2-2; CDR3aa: CARSGQSGTGELFF; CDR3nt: TGTGCCCGCTCGGGACAGAGCGGTACCGGGGAGCTGTTTTTT
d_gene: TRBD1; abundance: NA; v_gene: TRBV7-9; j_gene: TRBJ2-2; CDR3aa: CSSSLVPTGETGELFF; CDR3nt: TGTTCCAGCAGCTTAGTCCCCACAGGGGAGACCGGGGAGCTGTTTTTT
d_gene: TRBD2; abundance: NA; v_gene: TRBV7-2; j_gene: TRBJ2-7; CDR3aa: CASSLGAGPNYEQYF; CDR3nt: TGTGCCAGCAGCTTAGGAGCGGGGCCGAACTACGAGCAGTACTTC
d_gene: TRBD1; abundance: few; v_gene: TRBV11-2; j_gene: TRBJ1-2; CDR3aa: CASSSYRDSSKAANYGYTF; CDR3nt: TGTGCCAGCAGCTCCTACCGGGACAGCTCTAAGGCGGCTAACTATGGCTACACCTTC
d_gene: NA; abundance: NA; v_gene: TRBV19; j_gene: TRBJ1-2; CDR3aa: CASTPVDRFYYTF; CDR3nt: TGTGCCAGTACCCCGGTCGACAGATTCTACTACACCTTC
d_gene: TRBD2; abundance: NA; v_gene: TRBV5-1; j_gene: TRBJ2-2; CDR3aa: CASSGSGGNTGELFF; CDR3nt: TGCGCCAGCAGCGGTAGCGGGGGGAACACCGGGGAGCTGTTTTTT
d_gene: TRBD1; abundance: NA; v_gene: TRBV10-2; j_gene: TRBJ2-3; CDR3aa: CASSSGGADTQYF; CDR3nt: TGCGCCAGCAGTTCAGGGGGCGCAGATACGCAGTATTTT
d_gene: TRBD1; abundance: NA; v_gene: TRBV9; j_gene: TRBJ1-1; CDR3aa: CASSVAPQGAGTEAFF; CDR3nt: TGTGCCAGCAGCGTAGCCCCACAGGGGGCAGGAACTGAAGCTTTCTTT
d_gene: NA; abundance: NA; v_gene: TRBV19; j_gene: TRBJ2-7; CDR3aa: CASSIDLGGTYEQYF; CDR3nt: TGTGCCAGTAGTATAGATCTCGGCGGAACCTACGAGCAGTACTTC